The entry below describes one T cell receptor (beta chain). This record belongs to a study of glioma-infiltrating T cells after dendritic cell vaccination. Study-level background: Samples are from glioblastoma patients in Phase I and II dendritic cell vaccine trials.

Germline lookup yields CDR1 MNHEY and CDR2 SMNVEV (reference sequence). The CDR3 length is 15 residues. V gave up 2 bases and J gave up 0 bases, with 10 bases separating them. The immunoSEQ assay amplified TCRB CDR3 from up to roughly 2 ug DNA. The primer mix had 60 V beta and 13 J beta primers. The protocol was immunoSEQ multiplex PCR, while the TCRdb copy is restricted to in-frame clones and leaves out a portion. Among over 80,000 clones listed, about 81% were seen once. As for time point: after dendritic cell vaccination, including at tumor progression/relapse. PBMC sampling occurred before vaccination, two weeks after the third dose, and at progression.

This specimen was blood, taken after dendritic cell vaccination. V gene TRBV27 combines with J gene TRBJ1-2; unclear D gene. The sequence derives from a human donor with glioblastoma. CDR3 amino acids: CASSLHRRPNYGYTF. The CDR3 DNA reads as TGTGCCAGCAGTTTACACAGACGACCTAACTATGGCTACACCTTC.